Shown below are 20 T cell receptor beta chains from a single sample sequenced in a study of T cells in localized non-small cell lung cancer. This table comes from immunoSEQ multiplex PCR, and its TCRdb copy is limited to in-frame clones, with some not included. The table includes 100,000 to 150,000 clones, about 90% detected once. This specimen was peripheral blood, taken before any cancer treatment. These TCRs come from a female donor older than 55 with stage I lung adenocarcinoma.

In this sample, this clone turned up a few times. The rearrangement links TRBV7-2 to TRBJ1-3; 8 nucleotides match TRBD1. CDR1 is SGHTA and CDR2 is FQGNSA in the germline V gene. The CDR3 is 15 residues long. With 6 bases clipped from V and 2 bases from J, the junction kept 6 bases outside the gene matches. CDR3 sequence: CASRLDRGPGNTIYF. CDR3 nucleotide sequence: TGTGCCAGCAGACTAGACAGGGGACCTGGAAACACCATATATTTT.

This clone was detected only once. The V gene is TRBV18, the J gene TRBJ1-2; D is possibly TRBD1 (5 bases). Per the germline V gene, CDR1 is KGHSH and CDR2 is LQKENI. The CDR3 is 16 amino acids. V lost 4 bases to trimming and J lost 8 bases, with 23 bases between them. The CDR3 region has the DNA TGTGCCAGCTCACAAATCCCCCCCCAGGGAGGGGTCGGCTACACCTTC. Encoded protein: CASSQIPPQGGVGYTF. Full variable domain (rest looked up from reference TRBV18 and TRBJ1-2): NAGVMQNPRHLVRRRGQEARLRCSPMKGHSHVYWYRQLPEEGLKFMVYLQKENIIDESGMPKERFSAEFPKEGPSILRIQQVVRGDSAAYFCASSQIPPQGGVGYTFGSGTRLTVV.

The chain is built from TRBV20-1 and TRBJ2-7; D may match TRBD1 or TRBD2 (5 bases each). Germline assignment: CDR1 DFQATT and CDR2 SNEGSKA (reference sequence). V was clipped by 5 bases and J by 2 bases, with 7 bases between them. There are 11 residues in the CDR3. CDR3 nucleotide sequence: TGCAGTGCTGGGGACGCCTACGAGCAGTACTTC. Translated: CSAGDAYEQYF.

V is TRBV4-2 and J is TRBJ2-2; D remains ambiguous. Per the germline V gene, CDR1 is LGHNA and CDR2 is YNFKEQ. This CDR3 contains 12 residues. V was clipped by 0 bases and J by 7 bases, with 3 bases between them. The CDR3 loop reads CASSQDFGELFF. CDR3 DNA: TGTGCCAGCAGCCAAGACTTCGGGGAGCTGTTTTTT.

This clone was detected only a few times. The chain is built from TRBV5-4 and TRBJ1-1; D call uncertain. The ends were cut back, 0 bases at V and 4 bases at J, with 7 bases in the middle. Germline-derived CDR1 and CDR2 are SGHNT and YYREEE (reference sequence). The CDR3 length is 13 residues. The CDR3 protein is CASSLAWGTEAFF. The CDR3 DNA reads as TGTGCCAGCAGCTTGGCCTGGGGCACTGAAGCTTTCTTT.

The rearrangement uses TRBV19 and TRBJ2-1; 10 bases map to TRBD1. The germline V gene encodes CDR1 LNHDA and CDR2 SQIVND (reference sequence). CDR3 size: 15 residues. V lost 6 bases, J lost 2 bases, and 4 bases stayed unmatched. The CDR3 nucleotides are TGTGCCAGTAGCCCGGACAGGGGGGCCTACAATGAGCAGTTCTTC. Amino acids: CASSPDRGAYNEQFF.

The J gene is TRBJ2-4, the V gene TRBV5-1; 7 nucleotides align to TRBD2. Trimming took 1 base from V and 5 from J; bases not matched to a gene: 6. The CDR3 is 15 residues long. Germline CDR1 reads SGHRS; CDR2 reads YFSETQ. The CDR3 region has the DNA TGCGCCAGCAGCTTGCCGGTAGCGGGTGAAAACATTCAGTACTTC. Translation gives CASSLPVAGENIQYF.

This chain links TRBV23-1 with TRBJ1-1, with a tentative D call TRBD1 (6 bases). TRBV23-1 is treated as an ORF (open reading frame) with a function not yet certain. Trimming took 3 bases from V and 1 from J, leaving 33 bases between them. This CDR3 has 22 residues. In nucleotides, the CDR3 is TGCGCCAGCAGTCATCCGTTAGCCTCTTTAGGGGGTAAGGAGGCAAGGAACACTGAAGCTTTCTTT. It is translated as CASSHPLASLGGKEARNTEAFF.

The genes are TRBV30 and TRBJ1-2; D gene unclear. The CDR3 runs to 12 residues. Trimming removed 2 bases at V and 7 bases at J, with 11 bases between. In germline, CDR1 is GTSNPN, CDR2 SVGIG (reference sequence). DNA of the CDR3: TGTGCCTGGAGTTCCCCCCCCAGTGGCTACACCTTC. Encoded protein: CAWSSPPSGYTF.

The rearrangement uses TRBV19 and TRBJ2-1, with 8 bases lining up with TRBD2. Germline V CDR1 and CDR2: LNHDA, SQIVND (reference sequence). This CDR3 is 14 amino acids long. The V segment lost 0 bases and the J segment 9 bases; nucleotides outside the gene matches: 4. CDR3 sequence reads: CASSIETSGGEQFF. CDR3 coding DNA: TGTGCCAGTAGTATAGAAACTAGCGGAGGTGAGCAGTTCTTC. The full variable domain, in which reference TRBV19 and TRBJ2-1 provide the parts outside the CDR3, is DGGITQSPKYLFRKEGQNVTLSCEQNLNHDAMYWYRQDPGQGLRLIYYSQIVNDFQKGDIAEGYSVSREKKESFPLTVTSAQKNPTAFYLCASSIETSGGEQFFGPGTRLTVL.

This clone has only one observation. The genes are TRBV27 and TRBJ2-5; TRBD1 is a possible D gene (6 bases). The CDR3 extends over 13 amino acids. Looked up from germline, CDR1 is MNHEY and CDR2 is SMNVEV (reference sequence). Trimming pared 2 bases from V and 3 bases from J, leaving 7 bases between. The CDR3 DNA reads as TGTGCCAGCAGTTTAGGGGGCAAAGAGACCCAGTACTTC. Protein: CASSLGGKETQYF.

The chain combines TRBV9 with TRBJ2-7; possible D gene TRBD2, 6 bases. The germline CDR1 and CDR2 sequences are SGDLS and YYNGEE. V dropped 0 bases and J dropped 6 bases, with 13 bases sitting between them. The CDR3 contains 14 residues. CDR3 loop: CASSVAGLKGEQYF. The CDR3 bases are TGTGCCAGCAGCGTAGCCGGACTAAAGGGCGAGCAGTACTTC.

The chain employs TRBV29-1 and TRBJ1-1; D not certain. Germline CDR1 SQVTM, CDR2 ANQGSEA. The CDR3 loop spans 13 amino acids. The V gene lost 7 bases and the J gene lost 1 base, with 13 bases spanning the gap. This CDR3 reads CSGKIGPNTEAFF. The DNA for the CDR3 is TGCAGCGGAAAAATAGGGCCGAACACTGAAGCTTTCTTT.

This chain joins TRBV11-2 and TRBJ2-2; possibly TRBD2 for D (5 bases). In germline, CDR1 is SGHAT, CDR2 FQNNGV. V was trimmed by 1 base and J by 7 bases, leaving 10 bases between them. CDR3 length: 14 residues. The DNA of the CDR3 is TGTGCCAGCAGCTTAGGTCTAGCAGGCGGGGAGCTGTTTTTT. Translation gives CASSLGLAGGELFF.

CDR3 protein: CAWSQDRVRSNEQFF. Written as DNA, the CDR3 is TGTGCCTGGAGTCAAGACAGGGTTCGTTCCAATGAGCAGTTCTTC. The chain combines TRBV30 with TRBJ2-1; 7 nucleotides line up with TRBD1. Trimming took 2 bases from V and 6 from J; bases not matched to a gene: 10. This CDR3 spans 15 amino acids. Germline V gene sequence: CDR1 GTSNPN, CDR2 SVGIG (reference sequence).

This clone appeared once. The chain employs TRBV6-5 and TRBJ1-3, with 7 bases matching TRBD1. The V and J ends lost 1 base and 4 bases, in that order; junction bases with no gene match: 7. CDR1 is MNHEY, CDR2 SVGAGI, per germline. CDR3 size: 16 residues. The CDR3 DNA sequence: TGTGCCAGCAGTTACTACGACAGGGTCGTCGGAAACACCATATATTTT. This sequence encodes CASSYYDRVVGNTIYF.

The gene calls are TRBV6-6 and TRBJ1-2, with 7 bases fitting TRBD1. V dropped 2 bases and J dropped 3; count of bases not matched to a gene: 0. The CDR3 runs to 13 residues. Per the germline V gene, CDR1 is MNHNY and CDR2 is SVGAGI (reference sequence). The CDR3: CASSYDRDYGYTF. The CDR3 DNA follows: TGTGCCAGCAGTTACGACAGGGACTATGGCTACACCTTC.

This clone was found once. The chain recombines TRBV6-1 with TRBJ2-3; D is uncertain. V was cut by 2 bases and J by 0 bases, with 9 bases left in between. Germline-derived CDR1 and CDR2 are MNHNS and SASEGT. The CDR3 length is 15 residues. CDR3 sequence: CASSELVSSTDTQYF. The CDR3 nucleotides are TGTGCCAGCAGTGAACTCGTCTCTAGCACAGATACGCAGTATTTT.

This clone appeared a single time. The rearrangement uses TRBV5-5 and TRBJ2-1; D unresolved. Trimming took off 2 bases at V and 8 bases at J, with 8 bases between the two ends. The CDR3 is 12 amino acids. CDR1 is SGHKS and CDR2 is YYEKEE in the germline V gene (reference sequence). The CDR3 reads CASSFTTYEQFF. DNA for the CDR3: TGTGCCAGCAGCTTTACCACTTATGAGCAGTTCTTC.

This CDR3 reads CASSKDRVGDIQYF. As DNA, the CDR3 is TGTGCCAGCAGCAAGGACAGGGTAGGGGACATTCAGTACTTC. The rearrangement links TRBV5-6 to TRBJ2-4; 8 bases are shared with TRBD1. The CDR3 is 14 residues long. Germline CDR1 is SGHDT and CDR2 is YYEEEE. V shed 4 bases, J shed 8 bases, and the junction held 8 bases outside the gene matches.